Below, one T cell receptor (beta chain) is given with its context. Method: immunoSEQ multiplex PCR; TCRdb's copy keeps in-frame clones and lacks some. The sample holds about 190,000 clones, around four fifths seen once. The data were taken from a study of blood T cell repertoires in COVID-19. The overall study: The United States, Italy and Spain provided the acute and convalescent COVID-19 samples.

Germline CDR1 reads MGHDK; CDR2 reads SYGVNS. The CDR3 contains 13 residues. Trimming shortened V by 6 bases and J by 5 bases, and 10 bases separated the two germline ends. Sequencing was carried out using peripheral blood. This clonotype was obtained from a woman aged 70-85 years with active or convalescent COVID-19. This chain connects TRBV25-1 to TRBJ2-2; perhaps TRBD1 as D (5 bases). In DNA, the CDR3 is TGTGCCAGCAGGAAGACAGTAACCGGGGAGCTGTTTTTT. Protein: CASRKTVTGELFF.